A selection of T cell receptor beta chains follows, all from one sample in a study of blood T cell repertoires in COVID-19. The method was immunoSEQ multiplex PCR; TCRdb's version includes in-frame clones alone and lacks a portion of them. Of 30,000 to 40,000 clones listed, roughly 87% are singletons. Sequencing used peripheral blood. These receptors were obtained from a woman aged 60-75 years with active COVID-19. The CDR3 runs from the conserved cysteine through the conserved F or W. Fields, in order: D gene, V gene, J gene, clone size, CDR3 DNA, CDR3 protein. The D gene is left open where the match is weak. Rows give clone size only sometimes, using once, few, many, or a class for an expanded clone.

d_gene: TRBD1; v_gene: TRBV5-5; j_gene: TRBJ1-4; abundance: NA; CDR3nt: TGTGCCAGCAGCTTTTCCGACAGGGATAGTGAAAAACTGTTTTTT; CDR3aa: CASSFSDRDSEKLFF
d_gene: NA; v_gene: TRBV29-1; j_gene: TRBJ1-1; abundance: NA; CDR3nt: TGCAGCGCCCCTCCGGCTTTCTTT; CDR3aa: CSAPPAFF
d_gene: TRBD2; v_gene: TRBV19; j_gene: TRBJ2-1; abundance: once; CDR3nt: TGTGCCAGTAGTATTCGAGCTAGCGGGGTCATAGGGAGCAATGAGCAGTTCTTC; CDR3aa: CASSIRASGVIGSNEQFF
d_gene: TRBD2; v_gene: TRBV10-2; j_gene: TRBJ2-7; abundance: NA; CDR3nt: TGCGCCAGCAGTAAACCGGGACTAGTCTCCTACGAGCAGTACTTC; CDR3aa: CASSKPGLVSYEQYF
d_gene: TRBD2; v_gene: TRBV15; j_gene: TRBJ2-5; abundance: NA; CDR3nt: TGTGCCACCAGCAGGGGGGTCCGGACTAGCGCTCAAGAGACCCAGTACTTC; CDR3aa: CATSRGVRTSAQETQYF
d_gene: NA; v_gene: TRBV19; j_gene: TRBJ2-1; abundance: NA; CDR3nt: TGTGCCAGTAGCCGACTCCTATACAATGAGCAGTTCTTC; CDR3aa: CASSRLLYNEQFF
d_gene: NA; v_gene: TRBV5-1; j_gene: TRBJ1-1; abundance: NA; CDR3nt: TGCGCCAGCAGCTTGGGCGGAGGGTGGACCGACACTGAAGCTTTCTTT; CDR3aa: CASSLGGGWTDTEAFF
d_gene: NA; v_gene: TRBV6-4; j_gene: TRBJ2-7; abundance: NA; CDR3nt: TGTGCCAGCAGTGAAAGCCCAGGATACGAGCAGTACTTC; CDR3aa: CASSESPGYEQYF
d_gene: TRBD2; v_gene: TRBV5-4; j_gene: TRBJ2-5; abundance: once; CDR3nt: TGTGCCAGCAGCTTGGGGCCTAGCGGCCAAGAGACCCAGTACTTC; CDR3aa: CASSLGPSGQETQYF
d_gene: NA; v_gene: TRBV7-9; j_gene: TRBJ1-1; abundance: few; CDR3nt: TGTGCCAGCAGCCATCGAGAACTTGAAGCTTTCTTT; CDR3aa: CASSHRELEAFF
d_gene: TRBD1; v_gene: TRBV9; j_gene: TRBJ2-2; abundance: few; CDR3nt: TGTGCCAGCAGTAGGGACAGGGCGAACACCGGGGAGCTGTTTTTT; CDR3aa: CASSRDRANTGELFF
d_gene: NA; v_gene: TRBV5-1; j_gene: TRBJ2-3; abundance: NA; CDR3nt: TGCGCCAGCAGCTTGACTGCGGGGCGCACAGATACGCAGTATTTT; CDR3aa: CASSLTAGRTDTQYF
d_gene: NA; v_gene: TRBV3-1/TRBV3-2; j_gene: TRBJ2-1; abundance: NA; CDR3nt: TGTGCCAGCAGCCACGCCGGGACCCAGGGACACTATGAGCAGTTCTTC; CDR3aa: CASSHAGTQGHYEQFF
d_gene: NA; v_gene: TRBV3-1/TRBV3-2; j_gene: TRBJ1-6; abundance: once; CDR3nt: TGTGCCAGCAGTCTCGGGACAAGTAATTCACCCCTCCACTTT; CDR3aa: CASSLGTSNSPLHF
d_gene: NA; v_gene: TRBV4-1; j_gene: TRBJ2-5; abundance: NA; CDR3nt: TGCGCCAGCAGCCAAGAACGACGGCGGGACTTC; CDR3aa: CASSQERRRDF
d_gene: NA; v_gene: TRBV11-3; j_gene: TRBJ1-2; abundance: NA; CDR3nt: TGTGCCAGCCGACCACTTCCGGCCGCCACAGGGTCCTATGGCTACACCTTC; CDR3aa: CASRPLPAATGSYGYTF
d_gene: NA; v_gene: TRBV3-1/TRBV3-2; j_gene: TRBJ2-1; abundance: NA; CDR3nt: TGTGCCAGCAGCCAAGGTCGCTCAGGGTCCTACAATGAGCAGTTCTTC; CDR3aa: CASSQGRSGSYNEQFF
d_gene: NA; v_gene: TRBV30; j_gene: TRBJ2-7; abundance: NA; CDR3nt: TGTGCCTGGGGATCTCCCTACGAGCAGTACTTC; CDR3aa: CAWGSPYEQYF
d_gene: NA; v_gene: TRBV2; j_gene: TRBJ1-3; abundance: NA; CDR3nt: TGTGCCAGCAGGGTCGGACAGAGCTCTGGAAACACCATATATTTT; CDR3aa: CASRVGQSSGNTIYF
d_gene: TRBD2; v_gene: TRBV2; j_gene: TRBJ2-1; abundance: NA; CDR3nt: TGTGCCAGCACTCAGCGGGAGACCCTCTCCTCCTACAATGAGCAGTTCTTC; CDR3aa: CASTQRETLSSYNEQFF
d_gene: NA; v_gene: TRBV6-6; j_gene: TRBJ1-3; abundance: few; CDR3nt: TGTGCCAGCAGTCCCGACTATGGAAACACCATATATTTT; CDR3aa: CASSPDYGNTIYF
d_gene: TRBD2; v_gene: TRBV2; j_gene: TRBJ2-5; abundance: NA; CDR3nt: TGTGCCAGCAGTGCAGACAGCGGGGGTAAAGAGACCCAGTACTTC; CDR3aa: CASSADSGGKETQYF
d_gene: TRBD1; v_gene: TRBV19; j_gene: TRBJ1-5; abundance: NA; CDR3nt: TGTGCCAGTAGTCCGACAGGGCAGAATAGCAATCAGCCCCAGCATTTT; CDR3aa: CASSPTGQNSNQPQHF
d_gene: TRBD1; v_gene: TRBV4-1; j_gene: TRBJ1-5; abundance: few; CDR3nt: TGCGCCAGCAGCCTTCAACCCGGGACAGGGGGTAATCAGCCCCAGCATTTT; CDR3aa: CASSLQPGTGGNQPQHF
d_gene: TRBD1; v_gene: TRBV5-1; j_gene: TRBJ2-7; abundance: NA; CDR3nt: TGCGCCAGCAGCTTGACAGGGGGCGAACTGGGCGAGCAGTACTTC; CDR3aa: CASSLTGGELGEQYF
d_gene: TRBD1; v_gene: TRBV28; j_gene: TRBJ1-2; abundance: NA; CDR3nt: TGTGCCAGCAGACAGGGGGCGGTCTATGGCTACACCTTC; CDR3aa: CASRQGAVYGYTF
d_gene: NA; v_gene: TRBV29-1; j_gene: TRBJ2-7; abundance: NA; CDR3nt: TGCAGCGTTGAGTATCCAGGGACCTACGAGCAGTACTTC; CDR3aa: CSVEYPGTYEQYF
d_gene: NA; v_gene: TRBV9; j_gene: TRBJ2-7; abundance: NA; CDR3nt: TGTGCCAGCAGCGTAGGGGCCCTTACCTACGAGCAGTACTTC; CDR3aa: CASSVGALTYEQYF
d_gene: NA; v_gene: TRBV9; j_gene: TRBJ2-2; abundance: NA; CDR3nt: TGTGCCAGCAGCTCCTATGAGGGGGCCGGGGAGCTGTTTTTT; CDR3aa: CASSSYEGAGELFF
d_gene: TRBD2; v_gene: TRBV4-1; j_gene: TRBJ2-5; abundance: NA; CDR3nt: TGCGCCAGCAGCCAACAGTCCGGGGGGGCCAGGGAGACCCAGTACTTC; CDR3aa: CASSQQSGGARETQYF
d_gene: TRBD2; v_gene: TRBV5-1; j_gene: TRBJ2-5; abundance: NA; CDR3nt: TGCGCCAGCAGCTTGGGAGGACTAGGTTCTCACCAAGAGACCCAGTACTTC; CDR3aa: CASSLGGLGSHQETQYF
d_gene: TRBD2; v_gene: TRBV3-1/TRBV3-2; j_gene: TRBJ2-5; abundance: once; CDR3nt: TGTGCCAGGATTACTAAAGGGCTAGCGGGGGGCGGGGAGACCCAGTACTTC; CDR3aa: CARITKGLAGGGETQYF
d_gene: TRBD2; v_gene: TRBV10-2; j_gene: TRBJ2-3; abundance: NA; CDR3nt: TGCGCCAGCACCCCAACACTAGCGAGAAGCACAGATACGCAGTATTTT; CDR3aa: CASTPTLARSTDTQYF
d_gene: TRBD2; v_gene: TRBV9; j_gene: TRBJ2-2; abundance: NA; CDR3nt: TGTGCCAGCAGCGTTACTAGCGGCTACACCGGGGAGCTGTTTTTT; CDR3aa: CASSVTSGYTGELFF
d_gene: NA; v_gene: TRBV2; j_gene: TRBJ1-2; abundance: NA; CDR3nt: TGTGCCAGCAGTGAAGCCCGGCAGCGCTCTAACTATGGCTACACCTTC; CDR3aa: CASSEARQRSNYGYTF
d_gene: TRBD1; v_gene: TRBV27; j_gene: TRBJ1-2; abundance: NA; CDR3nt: TGTGCCAGCAGGACCTCAGGGGGCGGCTATGGCTACACCTTC; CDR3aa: CASRTSGGGYGYTF
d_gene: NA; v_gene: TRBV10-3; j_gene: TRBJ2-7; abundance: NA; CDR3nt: TGTGCCATCAGTGAACAGCGGTACGAGCAGTACTTC; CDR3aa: CAISEQRYEQYF
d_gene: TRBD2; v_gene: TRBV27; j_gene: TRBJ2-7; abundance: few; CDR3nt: TGTGCCAGCAGTTTAAGCGGGAGTGGGTACGAGCAGTACTTC; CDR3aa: CASSLSGSGYEQYF
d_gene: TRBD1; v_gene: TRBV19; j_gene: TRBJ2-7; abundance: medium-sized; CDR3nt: TGTGCCAGTAGTATCGGGACAGGGGCCTCCTACGAGCAGTACTTC; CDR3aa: CASSIGTGASYEQYF
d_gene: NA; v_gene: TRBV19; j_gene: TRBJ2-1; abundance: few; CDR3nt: TGTGCCAGTAATCAGTTAGGGGAAAGGAATGAGCAGTTCTTC; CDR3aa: CASNQLGERNEQFF
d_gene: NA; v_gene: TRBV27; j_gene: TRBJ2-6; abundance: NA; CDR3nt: TGTGCCAGCAGTTATGGTGGCTGGGCCAACGTCCTGACTTTC; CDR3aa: CASSYGGWANVLTF
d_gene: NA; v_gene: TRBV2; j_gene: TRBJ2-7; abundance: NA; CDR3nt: TGTGCCAGCAGTGAAGTTTCGCGGGGTACGGTGGCGCAGTACTTC; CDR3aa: CASSEVSRGTVAQYF
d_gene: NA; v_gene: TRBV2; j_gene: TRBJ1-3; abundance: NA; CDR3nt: TGTGCCAGACAGACCTACTCTGGAAACACCATATATTTT; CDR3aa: CARQTYSGNTIYF
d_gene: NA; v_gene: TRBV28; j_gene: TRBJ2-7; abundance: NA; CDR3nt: TGTGCCAGCAGTTCCCCCGGGACATACTACGAGCAGTACTTC; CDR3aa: CASSSPGTYYEQYF
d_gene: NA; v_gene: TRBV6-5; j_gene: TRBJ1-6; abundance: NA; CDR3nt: TGTGCCAGCGGGTTATCAGGGGACTCACCCCTCCACTTT; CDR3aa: CASGLSGDSPLHF
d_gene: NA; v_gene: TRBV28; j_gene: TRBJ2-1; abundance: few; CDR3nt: TGTGCCAGCAGTTTCGGTTGGGAGCAGTTCTTC; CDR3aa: CASSFGWEQFF
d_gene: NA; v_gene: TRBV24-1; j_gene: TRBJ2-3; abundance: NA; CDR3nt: TGTGCCACCAGTGATTTCAGACGGGAGCCCAAAGCCACAGATACGCAGTATTTT; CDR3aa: CATSDFRREPKATDTQYF
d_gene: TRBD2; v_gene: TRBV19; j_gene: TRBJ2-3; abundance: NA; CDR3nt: TGTGCCAGTAGTATACGCGGGAGCTCGACAGATACGCAGTATTTT; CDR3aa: CASSIRGSSTDTQYF
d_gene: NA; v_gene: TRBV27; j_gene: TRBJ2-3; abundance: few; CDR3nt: TGTGCCAGCACCCCAATCCGGGGTTTCGATATCCCAGATACGCAGTATTTT; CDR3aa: CASTPIRGFDIPDTQYF
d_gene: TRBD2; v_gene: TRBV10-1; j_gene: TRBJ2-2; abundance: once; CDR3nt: TGCGCCAGCAGTGAGTTGGTGGGAGGGCCCGCCGGGGAGCTGTTTTTT; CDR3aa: CASSELVGGPAGELFF
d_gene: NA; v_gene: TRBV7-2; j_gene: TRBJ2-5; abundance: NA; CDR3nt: TGTGCCAGTAAATACCTGGCGAGCGGGGAGACCCAGTACTTC; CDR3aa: CASKYLASGETQYF
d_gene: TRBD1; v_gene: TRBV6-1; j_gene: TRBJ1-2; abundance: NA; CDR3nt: TGTGCCAGCAGTGAGGATGGGATGGGACAGGGTCTTGGCTACACCTTC; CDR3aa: CASSEDGMGQGLGYTF